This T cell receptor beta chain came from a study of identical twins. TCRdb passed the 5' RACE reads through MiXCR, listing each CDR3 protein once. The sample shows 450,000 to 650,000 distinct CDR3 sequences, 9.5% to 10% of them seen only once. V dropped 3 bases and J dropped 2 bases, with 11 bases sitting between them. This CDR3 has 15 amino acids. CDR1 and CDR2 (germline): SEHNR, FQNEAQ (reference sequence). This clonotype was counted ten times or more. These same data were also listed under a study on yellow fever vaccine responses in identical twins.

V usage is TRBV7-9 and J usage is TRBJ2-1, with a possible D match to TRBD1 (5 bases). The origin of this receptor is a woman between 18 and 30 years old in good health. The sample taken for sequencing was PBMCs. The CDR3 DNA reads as TGTGCCAGCAGCTTGCCCCTGACAGCCTACAATGAGCAGTTCTTC. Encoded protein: CASSLPLTAYNEQFF.